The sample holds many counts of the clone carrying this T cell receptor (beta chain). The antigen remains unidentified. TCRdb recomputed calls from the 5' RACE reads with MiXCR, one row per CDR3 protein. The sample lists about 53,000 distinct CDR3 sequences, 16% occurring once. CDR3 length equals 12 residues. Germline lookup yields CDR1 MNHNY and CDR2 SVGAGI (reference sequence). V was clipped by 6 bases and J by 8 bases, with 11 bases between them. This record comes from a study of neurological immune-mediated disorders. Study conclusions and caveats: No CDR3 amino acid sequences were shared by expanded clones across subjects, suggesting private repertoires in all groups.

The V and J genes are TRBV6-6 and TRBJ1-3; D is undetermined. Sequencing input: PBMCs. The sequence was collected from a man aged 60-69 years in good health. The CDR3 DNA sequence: TGTGCCAGCAGCTCATCGAGTGACACCATATATTTT. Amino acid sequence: CASSSSSDTIYF.